This is a list of T cell receptor beta chains from one sample in a study of vaccination effects on CD4 cells after COVID-19. These receptors are not linked to any known antigen. The table came from immunoSEQ multiplex PCR; TCRdb's copy has only in-frame clones and leaves some out. This table holds under 70,000 clones, roughly 77% found once. The sequenced sample was CD4+ T cells from PBMCs cultured with HIV peptides, obtained before COVID-19 vaccination. The receptors come from a human donor who had a prior SARS-CoV-2 infection. Both conserved end residues are part of each CDR3. The D gene is left open where the match is weak. Clone size is not always given. Where it is, it says once, few, many or a class for expanded clones.

j_gene: TRBJ2-2
d_gene: TRBD2
v_gene: TRBV20-1
abundance: NA
CDR3nt: TGCAGTGCTAGTCTCCTAGCGGGGGGACTGAACACCGGGGAGCTGTTTTTT
CDR3aa: CSASLLAGGLNTGELFF

j_gene: TRBJ2-2
d_gene: NA
v_gene: TRBV5-1
abundance: once
CDR3nt: TGCGCCAGCAGCTGGGACATCCCCGCGAACACCGGGGAGCTGTTTTTT
CDR3aa: CASSWDIPANTGELFF

j_gene: TRBJ2-7
d_gene: NA
v_gene: TRBV6-5
abundance: NA
CDR3nt: TGTGCCAGCAGCACGGGACGGCTCGCGGAGCAGTACTTC
CDR3aa: CASSTGRLAEQYF

j_gene: TRBJ2-1
d_gene: NA
v_gene: TRBV18
abundance: NA
CDR3nt: TGTGCCAGCTCACGGCGACTGAGTAACCCTGTATGGTCCTACAATGAGCAGTTCTTC
CDR3aa: CASSRRLSNPVWSYNEQFF

j_gene: TRBJ2-7
d_gene: NA
v_gene: TRBV11-2
abundance: once
CDR3nt: TGTGCCAGCAGCTTAGAACTAAGGCACGAGCAGTACTTC
CDR3aa: CASSLELRHEQYF

j_gene: TRBJ2-1
d_gene: NA
v_gene: TRBV12-3/TRBV12-4
abundance: once
CDR3nt: TGTGCCAGCAGTTTACGAGGGAGGCAGTTCTTC
CDR3aa: CASSLRGRQFF

j_gene: TRBJ2-3
d_gene: TRBD2
v_gene: TRBV9
abundance: once
CDR3nt: TGTGCCAGCAGCGTAGGGACGGGAGGGCCAGATACGCAGTATTTT
CDR3aa: CASSVGTGGPDTQYF

j_gene: TRBJ1-2
d_gene: TRBD1
v_gene: TRBV5-4
abundance: once
CDR3nt: TGTGCCAGCAGCCTAGGGACAGGAATTCAGGACTATGGCTACACCTTC
CDR3aa: CASSLGTGIQDYGYTF

j_gene: TRBJ1-1
d_gene: TRBD1
v_gene: TRBV4-1
abundance: NA
CDR3nt: TGCGCCAGCAGGCGACAGGGGTGGAGCACTGAAGCTTTCTTT
CDR3aa: CASRRQGWSTEAFF

j_gene: TRBJ2-4
d_gene: NA
v_gene: TRBV30
abundance: NA
CDR3nt: TGTGCCTGGTATCGACCGGGAGCGACTAAGGGGATTCAGTACTTC
CDR3aa: CAWYRPGATKGIQYF

j_gene: TRBJ1-1
d_gene: NA
v_gene: TRBV5-1
abundance: NA
CDR3nt: TGCGCCAGCAGCTTGAGCGGTGCGGGGGGGACTGAAGCTTTCTTT
CDR3aa: CASSLSGAGGTEAFF

j_gene: TRBJ1-2
d_gene: NA
v_gene: TRBV13
abundance: NA
CDR3nt: TGTGCCAGCAGCCAATTGACTCACTATGGCTACACCTTC
CDR3aa: CASSQLTHYGYTF

j_gene: TRBJ1-3
d_gene: NA
v_gene: TRBV5-6
abundance: NA
CDR3nt: TGTGCCAGCAGTCAGGGAGTCCCTGGAAACACCATATATTTT
CDR3aa: CASSQGVPGNTIYF

j_gene: TRBJ2-1
d_gene: TRBD2
v_gene: TRBV6-6
abundance: NA
CDR3nt: TGTGCCAGCAGACGCGGACTAGCGGGAGATTTAGAGCAGTTCTTC
CDR3aa: CASRRGLAGDLEQFF

j_gene: TRBJ2-2
d_gene: TRBD2
v_gene: TRBV6-4
abundance: NA
CDR3nt: TGTGCCAGCAGTGAAGCGGGGGACACCGGGGAGCTGTTTTTT
CDR3aa: CASSEAGDTGELFF

j_gene: TRBJ1-2
d_gene: TRBD1
v_gene: TRBV12-3/TRBV12-4
abundance: NA
CDR3nt: TGTGCCAGCAGTGCGCGGGACAGGGTTGGCTACACCTTC
CDR3aa: CASSARDRVGYTF

j_gene: TRBJ1-2
d_gene: NA
v_gene: TRBV5-6
abundance: NA
CDR3nt: TGTGCCAGCAGCTTGGCCGAGCGGACAGCATATGGCTACACCTTC
CDR3aa: CASSLAERTAYGYTF

j_gene: TRBJ1-2
d_gene: NA
v_gene: TRBV4-3
abundance: NA
CDR3nt: TGCGCCAGCAGCCAGGTTTTCGGTCGCTATGGCTACACCTTC
CDR3aa: CASSQVFGRYGYTF

j_gene: TRBJ1-2
d_gene: NA
v_gene: TRBV9
abundance: NA
CDR3nt: TGTGCCAGCAGCCAAACGACAGCTAACTATGGCTACACCTTC
CDR3aa: CASSQTTANYGYTF

j_gene: TRBJ1-4
d_gene: NA
v_gene: TRBV5-1
abundance: NA
CDR3nt: TGCGCCAGCAGCGGAGAGGGGGACTGGACAAAGAATGAAAAACTGTTTTTT
CDR3aa: CASSGEGDWTKNEKLFF

j_gene: TRBJ2-7
d_gene: TRBD1
v_gene: TRBV12-3/TRBV12-4
abundance: NA
CDR3nt: TGTGCCAGCCGTCGGGGACAGGGAAGTAAGCAGTACTTC
CDR3aa: CASRRGQGSKQYF

j_gene: TRBJ2-7
d_gene: TRBD2
v_gene: TRBV3-1/TRBV3-2
abundance: NA
CDR3nt: TGTGCCAGCAGCCAATCACTAGCGGGAGTCGAGCAGTACTTC
CDR3aa: CASSQSLAGVEQYF

j_gene: TRBJ1-5
d_gene: TRBD1
v_gene: TRBV18
abundance: NA
CDR3nt: TGTGCCAGCTCACCTCAGGGGGCAAGATCCAATCAGCCCCAGCATTTT
CDR3aa: CASSPQGARSNQPQHF

j_gene: TRBJ2-2
d_gene: NA
v_gene: TRBV18
abundance: few
CDR3nt: TGTGCCAGCTCACCAACAACACCTGTCGGGGAGCTGTTTTTT
CDR3aa: CASSPTTPVGELFF

j_gene: TRBJ1-1
d_gene: NA
v_gene: TRBV21-1
abundance: NA
CDR3nt: TGTGCCAGCAGCAAAGCCGCAGGCGGAAACACTGAAGCTTTCTTT
CDR3aa: CASSKAAGGNTEAFF

j_gene: TRBJ2-3
d_gene: NA
v_gene: TRBV7-2
abundance: few
CDR3nt: TGTGCCAGCAGCCCCGGGCTCCAGAATACGCAGTATTTT
CDR3aa: CASSPGLQNTQYF

j_gene: TRBJ2-4
d_gene: TRBD2
v_gene: TRBV14
abundance: NA
CDR3nt: TGTGCCAGCAGCCACTCTACTAGCGGGAGTCGAAACATTCAGTACTTC
CDR3aa: CASSHSTSGSRNIQYF

j_gene: TRBJ1-2
d_gene: TRBD1
v_gene: TRBV11-3
abundance: NA
CDR3nt: TGTGCCAGCAGCCGGGGACAGAGGAACTATGGCTACACCTTC
CDR3aa: CASSRGQRNYGYTF

j_gene: TRBJ2-6
d_gene: TRBD2
v_gene: TRBV10-3
abundance: once
CDR3nt: TGTGCCATCAGTGACGGGGGGAGTAGCTCTGGGGCCAACGTCCTGACTTTC
CDR3aa: CAISDGGSSSGANVLTF

j_gene: TRBJ1-3
d_gene: NA
v_gene: TRBV3-1/TRBV3-2
abundance: few
CDR3nt: TGTGCCAGCAGCCTGTGGACACTTTATGGAAACACCATATATTTT
CDR3aa: CASSLWTLYGNTIYF

j_gene: TRBJ2-1
d_gene: NA
v_gene: TRBV5-1
abundance: NA
CDR3nt: TGCGCCAGCAGCTTGTTGATTCAGGGGAACAATGAGCAGTTCTTC
CDR3aa: CASSLLIQGNNEQFF

j_gene: TRBJ2-1
d_gene: TRBD1
v_gene: TRBV7-9
abundance: NA
CDR3nt: TGTGCCAGCAGCTTCCACGAAAATAGGGGGCTGGGTGAGCAGTTCTTC
CDR3aa: CASSFHENRGLGEQFF

j_gene: TRBJ1-1
d_gene: NA
v_gene: TRBV3-1/TRBV3-2
abundance: NA
CDR3nt: TGTGCCAGCAGCCAAGAGTCCCCTGAGCTTTCTTTCTTT
CDR3aa: CASSQESPELSFF

j_gene: TRBJ1-3
d_gene: NA
v_gene: TRBV4-2
abundance: NA
CDR3nt: TGTGCCAGCAGCCAAGCTCCCATCGGCGCGGGAAACACCATATATTTT
CDR3aa: CASSQAPIGAGNTIYF

j_gene: TRBJ2-6
d_gene: NA
v_gene: TRBV5-1
abundance: NA
CDR3nt: TGCGCCAGCAGGACCGGGACCAATGCGGGGGCCAACGTCCTGACTTTC
CDR3aa: CASRTGTNAGANVLTF

j_gene: TRBJ1-6
d_gene: TRBD1
v_gene: TRBV5-1
abundance: few
CDR3nt: TGCGCCAGCAGGCCCGGGACAGCGAACGCCTATAATTCACCCCTCCACTTT
CDR3aa: CASRPGTANAYNSPLHF

j_gene: TRBJ2-7
d_gene: NA
v_gene: TRBV19
abundance: NA
CDR3nt: TGTGCCAGTAGTATAGAAGGGAAGTCCTACGAGCAGTACTTC
CDR3aa: CASSIEGKSYEQYF

j_gene: TRBJ2-7
d_gene: TRBD2
v_gene: TRBV5-1
abundance: NA
CDR3nt: TGCGCCAGCAGCGTAGGACTAGCGGGGCCCTACGAGCAGTACTTC
CDR3aa: CASSVGLAGPYEQYF

j_gene: TRBJ2-5
d_gene: TRBD1
v_gene: TRBV6-2/TRBV6-3
abundance: NA
CDR3nt: TGTGCCAGCAGTTATGGGACAGAGACTCAAGAGACCCAGTACTTC
CDR3aa: CASSYGTETQETQYF

j_gene: TRBJ2-3
d_gene: NA
v_gene: TRBV6-2/TRBV6-3
abundance: NA
CDR3nt: TGTGCCAGCAGTTACAACGCAGATACGCAGTATTTT
CDR3aa: CASSYNADTQYF

j_gene: TRBJ2-1
d_gene: NA
v_gene: TRBV24-1
abundance: NA
CDR3nt: TGTGCCACCAGTGATTCCGGAGGGAGCGGTAGTTACAATGAGCAGTTCTTC
CDR3aa: CATSDSGGSGSYNEQFF

j_gene: TRBJ2-1
d_gene: TRBD2
v_gene: TRBV9
abundance: NA
CDR3nt: TGTGCCAGCAGCGTAGAGGCGGGAGCGGGGGGACTGTACAATGAGCAGTTCTTC
CDR3aa: CASSVEAGAGGLYNEQFF

j_gene: TRBJ1-2
d_gene: TRBD1
v_gene: TRBV6-1
abundance: NA
CDR3nt: TGTGCCAGCAGTGAATATGTTGGGACAGGGTATGGCTACACCTTC
CDR3aa: CASSEYVGTGYGYTF

j_gene: TRBJ2-2
d_gene: TRBD1
v_gene: TRBV5-5
abundance: NA
CDR3nt: TGTGCCAGCAGCTGGACAGGACGCCGACAAAACACCGGGGAGCTGTTTTTT
CDR3aa: CASSWTGRRQNTGELFF

j_gene: TRBJ2-3
d_gene: NA
v_gene: TRBV5-1
abundance: NA
CDR3nt: TGCGCCAGCAGCTTGGACGACAGTTTCGGTACGCAGTATTTT
CDR3aa: CASSLDDSFGTQYF

j_gene: TRBJ2-5
d_gene: NA
v_gene: TRBV21-1
abundance: NA
CDR3nt: TGTGCCAGCAGCAAAGCCCCCATGGCTAGCGGGAGGGCCATCGCGACCCAGTACTTC
CDR3aa: CASSKAPMASGRAIATQYF

j_gene: TRBJ1-1
d_gene: TRBD1
v_gene: TRBV6-5
abundance: NA
CDR3nt: TGTGCCAGCAGCCAAACGAACAGGGGGTACACTGAAGCTTTCTTT
CDR3aa: CASSQTNRGYTEAFF

j_gene: TRBJ2-3
d_gene: TRBD1
v_gene: TRBV5-1
abundance: NA
CDR3nt: TGCGCCAGCAGCCTAATACAGGGGGGATACACAGATACGCAGTATTTT
CDR3aa: CASSLIQGGYTDTQYF

j_gene: TRBJ1-1
d_gene: NA
v_gene: TRBV5-8
abundance: NA
CDR3nt: TGTGCCAGCAGCTTGGTAGGATATATGAACACTGAAGCTTTCTTT
CDR3aa: CASSLVGYMNTEAFF

j_gene: TRBJ2-7
d_gene: NA
v_gene: TRBV27
abundance: NA
CDR3nt: TGTGCCAGCAGCAACACGGGACTCGACAACTACGAGCAGTACTTC
CDR3aa: CASSNTGLDNYEQYF

j_gene: TRBJ2-2
d_gene: NA
v_gene: TRBV3-1/TRBV3-2
abundance: NA
CDR3nt: TGTGCCAGCAGCCGTACGAACACCGGGGAGCTGTTTTTT
CDR3aa: CASSRTNTGELFF

j_gene: TRBJ2-5
d_gene: NA
v_gene: TRBV12-3/TRBV12-4
abundance: NA
CDR3nt: TGTGCCAGCAGTTTAGGAATTTTCGGAGACCAGCACTTC
CDR3aa: CASSLGIFGDQHF

j_gene: TRBJ2-7
d_gene: NA
v_gene: TRBV2
abundance: NA
CDR3nt: TGTGCCAGCAGTTTACAGGGCTACGAGCAGTACTTC
CDR3aa: CASSLQGYEQYF

j_gene: TRBJ1-1
d_gene: TRBD1
v_gene: TRBV11-2
abundance: NA
CDR3nt: TGTGCCAGCAGTTCAGGACAGGGGAAAGCTTTCTTT
CDR3aa: CASSSGQGKAFF

j_gene: TRBJ2-3
d_gene: NA
v_gene: TRBV28
abundance: NA
CDR3nt: TGTGCCAGCAGTTTAGGGGTGTATACGCAGTATTTT
CDR3aa: CASSLGVYTQYF

j_gene: TRBJ1-1
d_gene: TRBD1
v_gene: TRBV4-2
abundance: NA
CDR3nt: TGTGCCAGCAGCAAGGGGACAGGGACCACTGAAGCTTTCTTT
CDR3aa: CASSKGTGTTEAFF